The next 20 T cell receptor beta chains were all read from a single sample in a study of blood T cell repertoires in COVID-19. The method was immunoSEQ multiplex PCR; TCRdb's version includes in-frame clones alone and lacks a portion of them. The sample records about 400,000 clones, approximately 86% being singletons. The source material was peripheral blood. The receptor set was obtained from a human donor in a cohort sampled during active COVID-19.

The chain links TRBV15 to TRBJ1-1; 7 bases align to TRBD1. The germline CDR1 and CDR2 sequences are LNHNV and YYDKDF (reference sequence). The J segment lost 6 bases and the V segment lost 0 bases, leaving 7 bases of the junction unmatched. The CDR3 spans 15 residues. The CDR3: CATSRDSRGQSEAFF. The CDR3 DNA reads as TGTGCCACCAGCAGAGACTCCCGGGGACAGTCTGAAGCTTTCTTT.

CDR3 nucleotides: TGCGCCAGCAGCTTGATGGGGGAGGGTGGCTACACCTTC. Translation: CASSLMGEGGYTF. The rearrangement joins TRBV5-1 to TRBJ1-2; D may be TRBD1 (5 bases). V lost 1 base, J lost 7 bases, and 11 bases lay in between. This CDR3 contains 13 residues. Germline V gene sequence: CDR1 SGHRS, CDR2 YFSETQ.

The rearrangement links TRBV7-9 to TRBJ2-3, with D possibly being TRBD1 (6 bases). The V and J ends lost 1 base and 6 bases respectively, with 14 bases between them. This CDR3 region has 15 residues. Looked up from germline, CDR1 is SEHNR and CDR2 is FQNEAQ (reference sequence). The CDR3 nucleotides read TGTGCCAGCAGCTTAGGGGACACACCGGCCGATACGCAGTATTTT. It translates to CASSLGDTPADTQYF.

The chain links TRBV19 to TRBJ2-5; D is unresolved. V gave up 2 bases and J gave up 1 base, with 8 bases separating them. The CDR3 spans 14 residues. CDR1 and CDR2 from the germline V gene are LNHDA and SQIVND (reference sequence). For the CDR3, the DNA is TGTGCCAGTAGTATACGGTGGGCCCAAGAGACCCAGTACTTC. Its protein product is CASSIRWAQETQYF. The full variable domain, with the rest looked up from reference TRBV19 and TRBJ2-5, is DGGITQSPKYLFRKEGQNVTLSCEQNLNHDAMYWYRQDPGQGLRLIYYSQIVNDFQKGDIAEGYSVSREKKESFPLTVTSAQKNPTAFYLCASSIRWAQETQYFGPGTRLLVL.

This rearrangement joins TRBV5-1 to TRBJ1-4; 7 positions agree with TRBD1. This CDR3 is built from 15 residues. CDR1 is SGHRS and CDR2 is YFSETQ in the germline V gene. The V gene end was trimmed by 4 bases and the J gene end by 2 bases; junction bases not matched to a gene: 5. The CDR3 spells CASSVDRATNEKLFF. CDR3 sequence (DNA): TGCGCCAGCAGCGTAGACAGGGCGACTAATGAAAAACTGTTTTTT.

The V and J genes are TRBV3-1 (or the pseudogene TRBV3-2) and TRBJ1-2; 8 bases match TRBD1. The CDR3 runs to 13 residues. From germline, CDR1 is LGHDT and CDR2 YNNKEL (reference sequence). Losses at the gene ends were 6 bases for V and 8 bases for J; bases not matched to a gene: 8. The CDR3, as DNA: TGTGCCAGCAGTCAGACAGGGGCGACCGGCTACACCTTC. The encoded protein is CASSQTGATGYTF.

The chain uses TRBV28 and TRBJ1-4; 9 bases align to TRBD1. Germline CDR1 reads MDHEN; CDR2 reads SYDVKM. This CDR3 has 14 amino acids. With V trimmed by 5 bases and J by 8 bases, 6 bases remained unmatched. The CDR3 DNA sequence: TGTGCCAGCAGTGCACAGGGGGCCAAGGAAAAACTGTTTTTT. Its protein is CASSAQGAKEKLFF.

This rearrangement joins TRBV7-2 to TRBJ2-7; tentative D call: TRBD2 (6 bases). The CDR3 has 16 residues. CDR1 is SGHTA and CDR2 is FQGNSA in the germline V gene. Between the trimmed V and J ends, which lost 3 bases and 0 bases, there was a span of 15 bases. Here the CDR3 reads CASSLESGLSSYEQYF. The CDR3, as DNA: TGTGCCAGCAGCTTGGAAAGCGGGCTTAGCTCCTACGAGCAGTACTTC.

V usage is TRBV25-1 and J usage is TRBJ1-4; the D is unclear. Trimming cost V 2 bases and J 0 bases, with 13 bases left between them. This CDR3 comprises 17 residues. The germline V gene encodes CDR1 MGHDK and CDR2 SYGVNS. This CDR3 is CASSERGSGATNEKLFF. The DNA of the CDR3 is TGTGCCAGCAGTGAACGCGGCAGCGGCGCAACTAATGAAAAACTGTTTTTT.

The V gene is TRBV19, the J gene TRBJ1-1, with TRBD1 as a possible D gene (6 bases). Germline values: CDR1 LNHDA, CDR2 SQIVND (reference sequence). The CDR3 is made up of 15 amino acids. V was pared by 10 bases and J by 1 base, with 19 bases between. CDR3 region: CATLTFLGQNTEAFF. CDR3 bases: TGTGCCACCCTCACTTTCCTGGGACAGAACACTGAAGCTTTCTTT.

The table lists this clone with a count of one. The chain joins TRBV4-2 to TRBJ1-1; no reliable D call. Trimming removed 1 base at V and 4 bases at J, with 19 bases between. Germline CDR1 and CDR2: LGHNA and YNFKEQ. CDR3 length: 17 residues. The CDR3 DNA is TGTGCCAGCAGCCAAGCCAGATCGGGGTTGCAGGCCACTGAAGCTTTCTTT. Translated, it gives CASSQARSGLQATEAFF.

The chain uses TRBV7-9 and TRBJ1-1, with D possibly TRBD1 on 5 matching bases. This CDR3 comprises 14 residues. The germline V and J ends were trimmed by 0 bases and 5 bases, with 10 bases remaining between them. Germline V gene lookup returns CDR1 SEHNR and CDR2 FQNEAQ (reference sequence). In DNA, the CDR3 is TGTGCCAGCAGCTTAGCGCAAGGGGCTACTGAAGCTTTCTTT. Translation: CASSLAQGATEAFF.

The chain recombines TRBV6-5 with TRBJ2-1; no clear D gene. CDR3 length equals 13 residues. The V and J ends lost 9 bases and 2 bases respectively, with 11 bases between them. Germline V gives CDR1 MNHEY, CDR2 SVGAGI. Written as DNA, the CDR3 is TGTGCCAGTACAGTCAATCCCTACAATGAGCAGTTCTTC. Amino acid sequence: CASTVNPYNEQFF.

In nucleotides, the CDR3 is TGTGCCAGCAGTTTAGCGTCGGCGGGTGCCTACAATGAGCAGTTCTTC. Translation gives CASSLASAGAYNEQFF. V usage is TRBV28 and J usage is TRBJ2-1, with a weak D call TRBD2 (5 bases). Germline V gives CDR1 MDHEN, CDR2 SYDVKM. This CDR3 is 16 amino acids long. Between the trimmed V and J ends, which lost 2 bases and 2 bases, there was a span of 13 bases.

This clone was detected a few times. This chain links TRBV7-9 with TRBJ2-7; TRBD1 matches 10 bases. This CDR3 region has 15 residues. J gave up 2 bases and V 5 bases, and 6 bases lay outside the gene matches. CDR1 is SEHNR and CDR2 is FQNEAQ in the germline V gene (reference sequence). For the CDR3, the DNA is TGTGCCAGCAGCGCCGGGACAGGGGATACCTACGAGCAGTACTTC. Its protein is CASSAGTGDTYEQYF.

The genes are TRBV7-8 and TRBJ1-1, with a possible D match to TRBD1 (5 bases). The V gene's germline CDR1 is SGHVS and CDR2 FQNEAQ. The CDR3 loop spans 17 amino acids. The ends were cut back, 5 bases at V and 1 base at J, with 20 bases in the middle. The DNA for the CDR3 is TGTGCCAGCAGCCCTGACCCCGGCAGGGTGCAGAACACTGAAGCTTTCTTT. Its protein product is CASSPDPGRVQNTEAFF. Looking up the rest from reference TRBV7-8 and TRBJ1-1 gives the full variable domain: GAGVSQSPRYKVAKRGQDVALRCDPISGHVSLFWYQQALGQGPEFLTYFQNEAQLDKSGLPSDRFFAERPEGSVSTLKIQRTQQEDSAVYLCASSPDPGRVQNTEAFFGQGTRLTVV.

The chain combines TRBV27 with TRBJ2-2; no firm D call. Germline V gene sequence: CDR1 MNHEY, CDR2 SMNVEV (reference sequence). This CDR3 is 18 amino acids long. V lost 0 bases to trimming and J lost 6 bases, with 20 bases between them. The CDR3 is CASSLSYTTPHFSGELFF. DNA of the CDR3: TGTGCCAGCAGTTTATCGTACACCACACCTCATTTCTCCGGGGAGCTGTTTTTT.

CDR3 amino acids: CATSRDLGTGAYGYTF. CDR3 DNA: TGTGCCACCAGCAGAGATCTTGGGACAGGGGCCTATGGCTACACCTTC. The chain links TRBV15 to TRBJ1-2; 10 bases map to TRBD1. The CDR3 has 16 residues. The germline V gene has CDR1 LNHNV and CDR2 YYDKDF (reference sequence). Trimming removed 0 bases from V and 4 bases from J; junction bases left unmatched: 5.

This clone turned up a few times. This chain links TRBV7-9 with TRBJ1-2; D may be TRBD1 (6 bases). The CDR3 totals 13 residues. Germline CDR1 reads SEHNR; CDR2 reads FQNEAQ (reference sequence). The V end was cut by 6 bases, the J end by 2 bases, with 10 bases between. This CDR3 is CASSGQQNYGYTF. In DNA form, the CDR3 reads TGTGCCAGCAGTGGACAGCAGAACTATGGCTACACCTTC.

CDR3 amino acids: CASSSPGQGALNTEAFF. DNA of the CDR3: TGCGCCAGCAGCTCGCCTGGACAGGGGGCGCTAAACACTGAAGCTTTCTTT. The J gene is TRBJ1-1, the V gene TRBV5-1, with TRBD1 matching over 11 bases. The J segment lost 2 bases and the V segment lost 3 bases, leaving 9 bases of the junction unmatched. The V gene's germline CDR1 is SGHRS and CDR2 YFSETQ. CDR3 length equals 17 residues.